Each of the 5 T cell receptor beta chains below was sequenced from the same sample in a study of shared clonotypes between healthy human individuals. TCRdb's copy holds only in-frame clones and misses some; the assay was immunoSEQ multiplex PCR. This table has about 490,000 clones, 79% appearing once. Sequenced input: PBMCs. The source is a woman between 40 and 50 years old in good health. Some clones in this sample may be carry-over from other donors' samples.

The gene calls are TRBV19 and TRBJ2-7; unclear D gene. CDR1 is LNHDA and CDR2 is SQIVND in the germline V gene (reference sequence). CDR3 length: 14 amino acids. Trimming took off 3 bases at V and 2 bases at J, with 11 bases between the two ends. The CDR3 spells CASSIGQATYEQYF. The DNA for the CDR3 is TGTGCCAGTAGTATTGGGCAGGCGACCTACGAGCAGTACTTC. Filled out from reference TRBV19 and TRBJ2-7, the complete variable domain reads DGGITQSPKYLFRKEGQNVTLSCEQNLNHDAMYWYRQDPGQGLRLIYYSQIVNDFQKGDIAEGYSVSREKKESFPLTVTSAQKNPTAFYLCASSIGQATYEQYFGPGTRLTVT.

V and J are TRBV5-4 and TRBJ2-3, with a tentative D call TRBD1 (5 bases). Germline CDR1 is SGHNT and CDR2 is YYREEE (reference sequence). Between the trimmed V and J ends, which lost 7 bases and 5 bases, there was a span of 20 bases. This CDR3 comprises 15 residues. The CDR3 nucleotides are TGTGCCAGCTCCTCCCCCCGGCAGGGTGGAGATACGCAGTATTTT. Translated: CASSSPRQGGDTQYF.

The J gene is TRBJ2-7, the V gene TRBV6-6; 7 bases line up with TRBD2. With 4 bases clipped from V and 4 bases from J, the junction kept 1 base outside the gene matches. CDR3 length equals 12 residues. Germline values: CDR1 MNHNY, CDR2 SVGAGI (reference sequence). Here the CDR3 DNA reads TGTGCCAGCAGTTCCGGGGGGTACGAGCAGTACTTC. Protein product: CASSSGGYEQYF.

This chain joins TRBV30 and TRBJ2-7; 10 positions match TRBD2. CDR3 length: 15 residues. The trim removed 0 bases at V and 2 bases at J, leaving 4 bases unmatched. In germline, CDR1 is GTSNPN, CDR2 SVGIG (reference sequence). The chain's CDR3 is CAWSVPLAGAYEQYF. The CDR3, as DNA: TGTGCCTGGAGTGTTCCCCTAGCGGGAGCCTACGAGCAGTACTTC. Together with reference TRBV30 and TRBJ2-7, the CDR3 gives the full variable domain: SQTIHQWPATLVQPVGSPLSLECTVEGTSNPNLYWYRQAAGRGLQLLFYSVGIGQISSEVPQNLSASRPQDRQFILSSKKLLLSDSGFYLCAWSVPLAGAYEQYFGPGTRLTVT.

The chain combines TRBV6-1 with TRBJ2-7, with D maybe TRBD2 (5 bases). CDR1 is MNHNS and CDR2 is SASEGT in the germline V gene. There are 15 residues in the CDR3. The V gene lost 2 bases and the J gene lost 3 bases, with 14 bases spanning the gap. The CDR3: CASSEYGSSSYEQYF. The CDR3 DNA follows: TGTGCCAGCAGTGAATATGGGAGTTCTAGCTACGAGCAGTACTTC.